The T cell receptor (beta chain) described here comes from a study of molecular identifiers for immune sequencing clone quantification. Looking at the study overall: Four of five splits of RNA from 20,000 or 100,000 naive CD8 cells were sequenced in replicates.

CDR1 is DFQATT, CDR2 SNEGSKA, per germline (reference sequence). There are 12 residues in the CDR3. Trimming removed 8 bases from V and 4 bases from J; junction bases left unmatched: 8. MiXCR, applied by TCRdb to the PCR reads, yields one record per CDR3 protein. The repertoire has about 640,000 distinct CDR3 sequences, less than 20% of them found once; the top ten carry roughly 0.83%. The receptor's source is a human donor in good health. Some libraries in this study had Jurkat cell RNA spiked in. The chain has TRBV20-1 and TRBJ2-7; TRBD1 matches at 7 bases. Sequenced sample: naive CD8+ T cells from blood, with Jurkat cell RNA spiked in. Indicated subset: FACS-sorted CD8+CD4-CCR7+CD45RA+ naive T cells. The CDR3 spells CSCFRGNYEQYF. DNA of the CDR3: TGCAGTTGTTTCAGGGGGAATTACGAGCAGTACTTC.